This T cell receptor (beta chain) was recorded in a study of T cells after yellow fever vaccination. Study observations and caveats: Weaker overall was a secondary response that nonetheless peaked faster, on day 5 versus 15. Clonotypes appearing in both CD4 and CD8 compartments existed, and their share was small.

This clonotype was seen repeatedly, ten times or more. Its antigen is as yet unknown. TCRdb recomputed calls from the 5' RACE reads with MiXCR, one row per CDR3 protein. The table lists around 300,000 distinct CDR3 sequences, 3.5% to 4.5% of them singletons. V was cut by 1 base and J by 2 bases, with 8 bases left in between. The germline gives CDR1 LGHNA, CDR2 YSLEER. This CDR3 comprises 14 residues. The TCR originated in a man younger than 35 who received the YFV17D yellow fever vaccine. The sequences come from PBMCs, collected 15 days after the yellow fever booster vaccination. The rearrangement uses TRBV4-3 and TRBJ2-5; D might be TRBD1 (5 bases). The CDR3: CASSQGQRQETQYF. The CDR3 DNA reads as TGCGCCAGCAGCCAAGGACAGAGACAAGAGACCCAGTACTTC.